The clone carrying this T cell receptor (beta chain) was observed a handful of times. Its specificity is not known. These data belong to a study of CD4+ T cells in melanoma. Whole-study results and caveats: A reported correlation linked neoantigen-specific CD4+ T cells to CD8+, macrophage and B cell function. Diverse differentiation states were reported for melanoma neoantigen-specific CD4+ T cells.

With 4 bases removed from V and 2 bases from J, the gap between germline ends came to 13 bases. Germline loops: CDR1 SGHRS, CDR2 YFSETQ. This CDR3 is built from 14 residues. Measured with immunoSEQ multiplex PCR; TCRdb has only the in-frame clones, and not every one. The sample consists of some 14,000 clones, about 66% of them appearing once. The TCR originated in a human donor with melanoma. J is TRBJ2-7 and V is TRBV5-1; the D call may be TRBD1 or TRBD2 (5 bases each). The sequenced sample consisted of cells from a culture (not recorded whether cultured in vitro). The CDR3 sequence: CASSPTWGPYEQYF. In DNA form, the CDR3 reads TGCGCCAGCAGCCCCACCTGGGGACCCTACGAGCAGTACTTC.